What follows is one TCR beta chain and its context. Its antigen is not identified. RNA was extracted and reverse transcribed into cDNA as the sequencing template. Data came from immunoSEQ multiplex PCR; TCRdb stores just in-frame clones and leaves some out. Here the sample spans 150,000 to 200,000 clones, 50% to 70% being singletons. The data are from a study of CD8+ T cells in alopecia areata. Study at large: People stayed on tofacitinib for 6 to 18 months, then stopped the drug for 6 months. By percentage of affected scalp area, the severity of treated patients was scored. The study's findings and limits: Persistence in scalp and blood during tofacitinib was observed for many expanded lesional clones. Whereas mice showed it more clearly, TCR sharing across patients was murkier, possibly because of HLA.

Trimming removed 3 bases from V and 3 bases from J, with 14 bases in between. Per germline, CDR1 MGHDK and CDR2 SYGVNS. This CDR3 contains 15 residues. As for treatment: oral pan-JAK inhibitor, 5-10 mg twice daily. The material was CD4+ T cells sorted from blood, obtained at approximately week 49, from a patient treated with tofacitinib. This clonotype was sampled from a human donor with alopecia areata. This chain connects TRBV25-1 to TRBJ1-1; a possible D gene is TRBD1 (5 bases). DNA for the CDR3: TGTGCCAGCAGTGAGGCTGGGACGGGCGACACTGAAGCTTTCTTT. It encodes CASSEAGTGDTEAFF.